This T cell receptor beta chain was sequenced in a study of human T cells and chemical hapten exposure. Study in general: Each patient's scalp received weekly diphenylcyclopropenone throughout the approximately 24-week study. Upper-back patch tests with 0.01% DPC were read at 6 days. Whole-study findings and limits: Every donor had alopecia, and their immune response may therefore differ from healthy people's. Expanded TCR sets contained significantly more large CDR3 similarity clusters than controls.

One entry per CDR3 protein results from TCRdb running MiXCR on the RACE reads. The repertoire holds around 99,000 distinct CDR3 sequences, roughly 10% seen once, with about 3.4% in the top ten. CDR3 length: 15 residues. The germline gives CDR1 LGHDT, CDR2 YNNKEL (reference sequence). Trimming cost V 4 bases and J 4 bases; bases outside gene matches: 1. This clonotype has just a few counts. Its antigen remains unknown. Time point indicated: patch test 2, 6 weeks after DPC sensitization. The treatment denotes: therapeutic diphenylcyclopropenone sensitization with weekly scalp DPC. The TCR comes from a woman aged 40 to 50 with alopecia areata. Some clones in this sample may be carry-over from other donors' samples. The chain recombines TRBV3-1 with TRBJ2-2; TRBD2 matches 12 bases. The specimen comprised whole blood, sampled in connection with sensitization to the hapten diphenylcyclopropenone (DPC). DNA of the CDR3: TGTGCCAGCAGCCTGGGACTAGCGGGCACCGGGGAGCTGTTTTTT. It codes for CASSLGLAGTGELFF.